The clone carrying this T cell receptor beta chain was found once. The target antigen is unknown. Deletions cut 3 bases from V and 6 bases from J, with 13 bases between. Germline V lookup: CDR1 ENHRY, CDR2 SYGVKD. The CDR3 loop spans 14 amino acids. TCRdb redid the calling of the 5' RACE reads with MiXCR, one entry per CDR3 protein. The sample includes a few hundred thousand distinct CDR3 sequences, 7.5% to 10% of them seen just once. This entry comes from a study of T-cell memory formation after mild COVID-19. Study outcomes and limitations: Among clones contracting day 15 to 85, CD4/CD8 was balanced, whereas later expanders leaned CD4+.

This clonotype was obtained from a man between 18 and 29 years old who had mild COVID-19 (a few samples of this study predate the infection). Cell type and time point are not known. Source material: PBMCs or a T cell subset sorted from them (not recorded which). The J gene is TRBJ2-3, the V gene TRBV10-3, with D perhaps matching TRBD1 (5 bases). CDR3 nucleotides: TGTGCCATCAGTGACGGTCCAGGGTCGGATACGCAGTATTTT. Protein sequence: CAISDGPGSDTQYF.